The source of this T cell receptor beta chain is a study of blood T cell repertoires in COVID-19. Study summary: The United States, Italy and Spain provided the acute and convalescent COVID-19 samples.

In the original analysis: Nucleated cell number was recorded as an estimate derived from reference gene primer amplification. Sequencing was performed with immunoSEQ multiplex PCR; in TCRdb, only in-frame clones are kept and a portion is missing. Clonal size and the V and J genes are those of that table, whereas D and trimming came from the DNA. The table shows over 250,000 clones, with 85% occurring only once. This clonotype originated in a human donor in a cohort sampled during active COVID-19. Sequences were obtained from peripheral blood.

CDR3 in amino acids: CASSLTRLAGVTDTQYF. The CDR3 DNA sequence: TGTGCCAGCAGCTTAACGAGACTAGCGGGGGTCACAGATACGCAGTATTTT. The chain is built from TRBV7-3 and TRBJ2-3; TRBD2 aligns across 12 bases. Germline V lookup: CDR1 SGHTA, CDR2 FQGTGA. The V and J ends lost 0 bases and 2 bases, in that order; junction bases with no gene match: 3. CDR3 size: 17 residues.